The 26 T cell receptor beta chains below were found in one sample sequenced in a study of blood T cell repertoires in COVID-19. This table comes from immunoSEQ multiplex PCR, and its TCRdb copy is limited to in-frame clones, with some not included. Among 150,000 to 200,000 clones listed, around nine tenths were seen once. Material for sequencing was PBMCs or T cells enriched from blood (not recorded which). The source of these receptors is a woman aged 45-60 years who had recovered from COVID-19.

The V and J genes are TRBV24-1 and TRBJ1-1, with D hard to call. Germline assignment: CDR1 KGHDR and CDR2 SFDVKD. The CDR3 covers 12 residues. Trimming removed 5 bases at V and 5 bases at J, with 8 bases between. CDR3 in amino acids: CATSGSGTEAFF. CDR3 bases: TGTGCCACCAGTGGATCGGGGACTGAAGCTTTCTTT.

The rearrangement uses TRBV5-1 and TRBJ2-2; D remains ambiguous. The CDR3 length is 13 residues. V lost 2 bases to trimming and J lost 5 bases, with 7 bases between them. Germline assignment: CDR1 SGHRS and CDR2 YFSETQ. Here the CDR3 reads CASSLRQTGELFF. CDR3 sequence (DNA): TGCGCCAGCAGCTTACGACAAACCGGGGAGCTGTTTTTT. Together with reference TRBV5-1 and TRBJ2-2, the CDR3 gives the full variable domain: KAGVTQTPRYLIKTRGQQVTLSCSPISGHRSVSWYQQTPGQGLQFLFEYFSETQRNKGNFPGRFSGRQFSNSRSEMNVSTLELGDSALYLCASSLRQTGELFFGEGSRLTVL.

The chain recombines TRBV6-2 or TRBV6-3 with TRBJ2-3, with a tentative D call TRBD2 (6 bases). This CDR3 is built from 17 residues. Between the trimmed V and J ends, which lost 5 bases and 3 bases, there was a span of 21 bases. CDR1 and CDR2 from the germline V gene are MNHEY and SVGEGT. CDR3 in amino acids: CASSPRRDGGGTDTQYF. The CDR3 region has the DNA TGTGCCAGCAGTCCCCGGAGGGATGGGGGAGGAACAGATACGCAGTATTTT.

The chain combines TRBV7-3 with TRBJ2-7; D is possibly TRBD2 (5 bases). V dropped 1 base and J dropped 10 bases, with 14 bases sitting between them. CDR1 and CDR2 from the germline V gene are SGHTA and FQGTGA. CDR3 length equals 13 residues. The DNA for the CDR3 is TGTGCCAGCAGCTTAAGGAGGACGGAGAGACAGTACTTC. This gives the protein CASSLRRTERQYF.

The chain links TRBV18 to TRBJ1-1, with D unclear. Trimming pared 6 bases from V and 0 bases from J, leaving 11 bases between. Germline CDR1 reads KGHSH; CDR2 reads LQKENI. This CDR3 has 14 amino acids. This chain's CDR3 is CASSSRRVNTEAFF. For the CDR3, the DNA is TGTGCCAGCTCGTCGAGGAGGGTGAACACTGAAGCTTTCTTT.

This sequence joins TRBV7-8 and TRBJ2-5, with TRBD2 as a possible D gene (6 bases). The CDR3 runs 13 residues. V was clipped by 5 bases and J by 5 bases, with 12 bases between them. Germline V gene sequence: CDR1 SGHVS, CDR2 FQNEAQ. The DNA for the CDR3 is TGTGCCAGCAGCACCGGGGGTCGGGAGACCCAGTACTTC. Amino acid sequence: CASSTGGRETQYF.

This clone turned up a few times. The chain is built from TRBV2 and TRBJ1-5, with TRBD1 matching 7 bases. The V gene's germline CDR1 is SNHLY and CDR2 FYNNEI. V lost 8 bases, J lost 3 bases, and 7 bases stayed unmatched. The CDR3 has 14 residues. CDR3 amino acids: CASQRDRFNQPQHF. DNA of the CDR3: TGTGCCAGCCAACGGGACAGATTCAATCAGCCCCAGCATTTT.

This clone was recorded only once. The chain has TRBV5-6 and TRBJ2-1; a weak D match, TRBD1 (5 bases). The V and J ends lost 5 bases and 6 bases respectively, with 9 bases between them. The CDR3 has 12 amino acids. CDR1 and CDR2 from the germline V gene are SGHDT and YYEEEE. CDR3 bases: TGTGCCAGCAGTCACAGGATCAATGAGCAGTTCTTC. This sequence encodes CASSHRINEQFF.

V gene TRBV4-2 combines with J gene TRBJ1-1, with D possibly matching TRBD1 (5 bases). The germline gives CDR1 LGHNA, CDR2 YNFKEQ. The ends were cut back, 1 base at V and 0 bases at J, with 15 bases in the middle. CDR3 length: 17 amino acids. This chain's CDR3 is CASSQGGTGRVNTEAFF. CDR3 in DNA: TGTGCCAGCAGCCAAGGGGGGACGGGGAGGGTGAACACTGAAGCTTTCTTT.

This chain links TRBV5-6 with TRBJ1-2, with D maybe TRBD1 (6 bases). CDR1 and CDR2 from the germline V gene are SGHDT and YYEEEE. V lost 4 bases and J 8 bases, leaving 24 bases between the germline ends. The CDR3 has 16 residues. CDR3 DNA sequence: TGTGCCAGCAGCAACCAGGGGTCATCGGCCGTCGGAGGCTACACCTTC. It is translated as CASSNQGSSAVGGYTF. The whole variable domain, remainder taken from reference TRBV5-6 and TRBJ1-2, is DAGVTQSPTHLIKTRGQQVTLRCSPKSGHDTVSWYQQALGQGPQFIFQYYEEEERQRGNFPDRFSGHQFPNYSSELNVNALLLGDSALYLCASSNQGSSAVGGYTFGSGTRLTVV.

V usage is TRBV5-5 and J usage is TRBJ1-1; D perhaps matches TRBD1 (6 bases). V dropped 5 bases and J dropped 0 bases, with 14 bases sitting between them. The CDR3 is 15 residues long. CDR1 is SGHKS, CDR2 YYEKEE, per germline (reference sequence). The CDR3 reads CASSALWTVNTEAFF. The CDR3 region has the DNA TGTGCCAGCAGTGCTCTATGGACAGTGAACACTGAAGCTTTCTTT.

The CDR3 DNA sequence: TGTGCCAGCAGCTTCTACAGCAGGGCGCTGAATGAAAAACTGTTTTTT. Translated: CASSFYSRALNEKLFF. The chain couples TRBV5-6 to TRBJ1-4; weak D call: TRBD1 (5 bases). This CDR3 region has 16 residues. CDR1 and CDR2 from the germline V gene are SGHDT and YYEEEE. Deletions cut 2 bases from V and 5 bases from J, with 16 bases between.

V gene TRBV7-9 combines with J gene TRBJ1-2, with 7 bases lining up with TRBD1. Germline-derived CDR1 and CDR2 are SEHNR and FQNEAQ (reference sequence). This CDR3 is built from 13 residues. V lost 4 bases, J lost 2 bases, and 1 base stayed unmatched. The CDR3 coding sequence is TGTGCCAGCAGCTCGACAGGGAACTATGGCTACACCTTC. As protein: CASSSTGNYGYTF.

V usage is TRBV21-1 and J usage is TRBJ2-3; no check of the table's D call, TRBD2, against the DNA was made. TRBV21-1 is assigned pseudogene status. CDR3 length: 19 amino acids. The CDR3 region is CASSPLGLGRLIGTDTQYF. The CDR3 DNA reads TGTGCCAGCAGCCCACTAGGCCTAGGCAGGTTAATTGGCACAGATACGCAGTATTTT.

The rearrangement links TRBV19 to TRBJ2-1, with D possibly being TRBD2 (7 bases). Trimming left V 8 bases short and J 11 bases short, with 22 bases between. The germline V gene has CDR1 LNHDA and CDR2 SQIVND (reference sequence). CDR3 size: 14 residues. The CDR3 coding sequence is TGTGCCAGTGTGCGAGGCGGGGGCGCCGGAAAGCAGTTCTTC. Its protein product is CASVRGGGAGKQFF.

This sequence joins TRBV7-3 and TRBJ2-1, with 7 bases lining up with TRBD1. V was pared by 2 bases and J by 8 bases, with 9 bases of the junction left unmatched. Germline V gene data show CDR1 as SGHTA and CDR2 as FQGTGA. The CDR3 is 15 amino acids. The CDR3 DNA sequence: TGTGCCAGCAGCTTAGGGAACTACAGGGGTCATGAGCAGTTCTTC. Encoded protein: CASSLGNYRGHEQFF.

The genes are TRBV5-6 and TRBJ2-1, with 8 bases identical to TRBD2. Germline values: CDR1 SGHDT, CDR2 YYEEEE. V was clipped by 3 bases and J by 6 bases; unmatched bases: 8. The CDR3 consists of 15 residues. The CDR3 DNA follows: TGTGCCAGCAGCTCCCTAGCGGGTAAGCTCAATGAGCAGTTCTTC. It encodes CASSSLAGKLNEQFF.

This sequence joins TRBV6-5 and TRBJ1-2; D gene unclear. Germline loops: CDR1 MNHEY, CDR2 SVGAGI. V was pared by 11 bases and J by 0 bases, with 13 bases between. The CDR3 is 13 residues long. The CDR3 DNA reads as TGTGCCGCGACTCCTAATGCTAACTATGGCTACACCTTC. As protein: CAATPNANYGYTF.

The chain has TRBV5-8 and TRBJ1-5, with D unclear. Trimming left V 4 bases short and J 6 bases short, with 5 bases between. Germline assignment: CDR1 SGHTS and CDR2 YDEGEE. The length of the CDR3 is 11 residues. The CDR3 nucleotides read TGTGCCAGCAGCCTAATTCAGCCCCAGCATTTT. Protein: CASSLIQPQHF.

This chain connects TRBV18 to TRBJ2-4; TRBD2 matches 13 bases. The CDR3 spans 18 residues. Germline V gene lookup returns CDR1 KGHSH and CDR2 LQKENI. V gave up 5 bases and J gave up 0 bases; unmatched junction bases: 7. CDR3 protein: CASSKGTSGALAKNIQYF. DNA for the CDR3: TGTGCCAGCTCAAAAGGGACTAGCGGGGCCCTAGCCAAAAACATTCAGTACTTC.

This clone was recorded once. This chain connects TRBV27 to TRBJ1-5; D is ambiguous. Germline V gives CDR1 MNHEY, CDR2 SMNVEV (reference sequence). The V gene lost 6 bases and the J gene lost 0 bases, with 12 bases spanning the gap. The CDR3 loop spans 15 amino acids. CDR3 sequence: CASSKTGYSNQPQHF. The CDR3 DNA reads as TGTGCCAGCAGCAAGACGGGGTATAGCAATCAGCCCCAGCATTTT.

This rearrangement joins TRBV3-1 (or the pseudogene TRBV3-2) to TRBJ1-5; D is ambiguous. CDR3 length: 14 residues. The V end lost 3 bases, the J end lost 2 bases, and 8 bases lay between the germline ends. Germline V gene lookup returns CDR1 LGHDT and CDR2 YNNKEL (reference sequence). CDR3 in amino acids: CASSQTSGNQPQHF. CDR3 bases: TGTGCCAGCAGCCAGACAAGTGGCAATCAGCCCCAGCATTTT.

V is TRBV9 and J is TRBJ2-1; 9 bases match TRBD2. The CDR3 totals 14 residues. V dropped 3 bases and J dropped 3; count of bases not matched to a gene: 1. Germline values: CDR1 SGDLS, CDR2 YYNGEE. The DNA for the CDR3 is TGTGCCAGCAGCGGACTAGCGGTCTACAATGAGCAGTTCTTC. This gives the protein CASSGLAVYNEQFF.

The chain carries TRBV15 and TRBJ2-2; perhaps TRBD1 as D (6 bases). There are 18 residues in the CDR3. V lost 3 bases to trimming and J lost 1 base, with 18 bases between them. From germline, CDR1 is LNHNV and CDR2 YYDKDF (reference sequence). CDR3 region: CATSSRLSGTLNTGELFF. CDR3 coding DNA: TGTGCCACCAGCAGCCGCCTTTCAGGGACACTGAACACCGGGGAGCTGTTTTTT.

A remark on this clone: The junction differs from germline at one of its ends, possibly a read error. The chain recombines TRBV7-2 with TRBJ2-7; maybe TRBD2 (6 bases). The germline V gene encodes CDR1 SGHTA and CDR2 FQGNSA. This CDR3 spans 14 amino acids. CDR3 in amino acids: CASSLGLGPRELDF. In DNA, the CDR3 is TGTGCCAGCAGCTTAGGACTAGGGCCTAGGGAATTGGACTTC.

CDR3 residues: CASSATIGTSGGTFTGELFF. CDR3 in DNA: TGTGCCAGCAGCGCTACTATAGGGACTAGCGGGGGGACTTTCACCGGGGAGCTGTTTTTT. The chain has TRBV7-3 and TRBJ2-2, with 15 nucleotides matching TRBD2. From germline, CDR1 is SGHTA and CDR2 FQGTGA. This CDR3 spans 20 amino acids. Losses at the gene ends were 5 bases for V and 4 bases for J; bases not matched to a gene: 14.